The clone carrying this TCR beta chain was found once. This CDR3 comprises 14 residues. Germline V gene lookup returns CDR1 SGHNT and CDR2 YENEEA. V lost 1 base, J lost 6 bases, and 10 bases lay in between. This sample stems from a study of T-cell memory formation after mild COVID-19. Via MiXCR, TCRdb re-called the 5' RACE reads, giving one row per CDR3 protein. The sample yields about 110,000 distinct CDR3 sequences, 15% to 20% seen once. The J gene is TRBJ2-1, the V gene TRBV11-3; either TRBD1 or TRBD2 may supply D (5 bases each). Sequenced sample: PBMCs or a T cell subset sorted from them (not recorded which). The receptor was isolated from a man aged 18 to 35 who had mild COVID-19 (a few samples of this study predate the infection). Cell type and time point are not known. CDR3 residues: CASSLVRGGNEQFF. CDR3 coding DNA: TGTGCCAGCAGCTTAGTTCGGGGCGGCAATGAGCAGTTCTTC.